These T cell receptor beta chains were read from a single sample in a study of blood T cell repertoires in COVID-19. The method was immunoSEQ multiplex PCR; TCRdb's version includes in-frame clones alone and lacks a portion of them. The sample yields some 240,000 clones, around 84% seen once. Sequences were obtained from PBMCs or T cells enriched from blood (not recorded which). The receptors shown here come from a woman aged 45 to 65 who had been exposed to COVID-19. The CDR3 runs from the conserved cysteine through the conserved F or W. The D gene is left open where the match is weak. Part of the rows lack a size; the others show once, few, many or a class for expanded clones.

j_call d_call v_call clone_size cdr3_aa cdr3_nt
TRBJ1-1 NA TRBV5-5 NA CASSLGDYTEAFF TGTGCCAGCAGCTTGGGAGATTACACTGAAGCTTTCTTT
TRBJ1-6 NA TRBV4-1 NA CASSQMGDTYNSPLHF TGCGCCAGCAGCCAAATGGGAGACACCTATAATTCACCCCTCCACTTT
TRBJ1-1 NA TRBV28 NA CASSPDNRRLNPEAFF TGTGCCAGCAGTCCCGATAACAGGCGTTTGAACCCTGAAGCTTTCTTT
TRBJ1-1 NA TRBV4-2 NA CASSQGGQNTEAFF TGTGCCAGCAGCCAAGGAGGACAGAACACTGAAGCTTTCTTT
TRBJ1-5 NA TRBV6-6 NA CASSYPSREPQHF TGTGCCAGCAGTTACCCCTCGAGGGAGCCCCAGCATTTT
TRBJ2-5 TRBD1 TRBV6-2/TRBV6-3 NA CASSPTGTGDKTETQYF TGTGCCAGCAGCCCAACCGGGACAGGGGATAAGACAGAGACCCAGTACTTC
TRBJ1-1 NA TRBV25-1 few CASSAPRERAFF TGTGCCAGCAGTGCCCCGCGGGAGAGAGCTTTCTTT
TRBJ1-4 TRBD1 TRBV19 NA CASSDPAGGREKLFF TGTGCCAGTAGTGATCCCGCAGGGGGCAGGGAAAAACTGTTTTTT
TRBJ2-6 NA TRBV5-1 NA CASSLDAFSGANVLTF TGCGCCAGCAGCTTGGACGCGTTCTCTGGGGCCAACGTCCTGACTTTC
TRBJ2-3 NA TRBV9 NA CASSVGPGRPDTQYF TGTGCCAGCAGCGTAGGGCCAGGTCGGCCCGATACGCAGTATTTT
TRBJ1-2 NA TRBV2 NA CASSEDRVSGYTF TGTGCCAGCAGTGAAGACAGGGTCAGTGGCTACACCTTC
TRBJ1-6 NA TRBV5-5 NA CASSLGSPDNSPLHF TGTGCCAGCAGCTTGGGGTCGCCGGATAATTCACCCCTCCACTTT
TRBJ2-2 TRBD1 TRBV7-8 NA CASSPTTGTGELFF TGTGCCAGCAGCCCTACGACAGGGACCGGGGAGCTGTTTTTT
TRBJ2-2 TRBD1 TRBV10-3 NA CAITPSDRGRSGELFF TGTGCCATCACCCCCAGTGACAGGGGTCGATCCGGGGAGCTGTTTTTT
TRBJ1-2 TRBD1 TRBV29-1 NA CSGGQVGYGYTF TGCAGCGGGGGACAGGTCGGCTATGGCTACACCTTC
TRBJ2-1 TRBD2 TRBV6-6 NA CASSRTSPAGAYNEQFF TGTGCCAGCAGTCGGACCTCTCCAGCGGGGGCGTACAATGAGCAGTTCTTC
TRBJ2-1 NA TRBV21-1 few CASSPASGGPYNEQFF TGTGCCAGCAGCCCAGCTAGCGGGGGGCCCTACAATGAGCAGTTCTTC
TRBJ2-3 TRBD2 TRBV6-4 NA CASSDAGGTDTQYF TGTGCCAGCAGTGACGCGGGGGGGACAGATACGCAGTATTTT
TRBJ1-2 NA TRBV28 NA CASSLRNRLYGYTF TGTGCCAGCAGTTTACGAAACAGGCTCTATGGCTACACCTTC
TRBJ1-2 NA TRBV28 NA CASSIPGYGYTF TGTGCCAGCAGTATACCAGGCTATGGCTACACCTTC
TRBJ1-2 NA TRBV6-5 once CASSRAGTGTYGYTF TGTGCCAGCAGCCGTGCGGGGACGGGAACGTATGGCTACACCTTC
TRBJ1-5 NA TRBV7-8 NA CASNTRGGQPQHF TGTGCCAGCAACACCCGAGGGGGTCAGCCCCAGCATTTT
TRBJ1-2 TRBD1 TRBV12-3/TRBV12-4 NA CASSGTGAYGYTF TGTGCCAGCAGCGGGACAGGGGCTTATGGCTACACCTTC
TRBJ1-1 NA TRBV21-1 NA CASSLDRERTEAFF TGTGCCAGCAGCCTGGACCGGGAGCGCACTGAAGCTTTCTTT
TRBJ1-1 NA TRBV12-3/TRBV12-4 NA CASSRQTNTEAFF TGTGCCAGCAGTAGACAGACGAACACTGAAGCTTTCTTT
TRBJ2-5 NA TRBV7-8 NA CASSQGIQETQYF TGTGCCAGCAGCCAGGGGATACAAGAGACCCAGTACTTC
TRBJ2-2 NA TRBV19 NA CASSSRDSPWPGELFF TGTGCCAGTAGTAGCCGGGACTCCCCATGGCCCGGGGAGCTGTTTTTT
TRBJ1-1 TRBD1 TRBV5-1 NA CASSGDRGRVAFF TGCGCCAGCAGCGGGGACAGGGGGCGGGTAGCTTTCTTT
TRBJ2-7 NA TRBV10-1 NA CASSESGDIYEQYF TGCGCCAGCAGTGAGTCAGGGGACATCTACGAGCAGTACTTC
TRBJ2-6 NA TRBV19 NA CASSLAGFGANVLTF TGTGCCAGTAGTCTCGCGGGGTTTGGGGCCAACGTCCTGACTTTC
TRBJ1-1 NA TRBV29-1 once CSVDWGGNKAFF TGCAGCGTTGACTGGGGGGGGAATAAAGCTTTCTTT
TRBJ1-2 NA TRBV6-5 NA CASSYLPRTDYGYTF TGTGCCAGCAGTTACCTCCCCAGGACAGACTATGGCTACACCTTC
TRBJ2-3 TRBD2 TRBV11-2 once CASSPRVLAGATSTDTQYF TGTGCCAGCAGCCCCAGGGTACTAGCGGGGGCTACCTCCACAGATACGCAGTATTTT
TRBJ2-5 TRBD1 TRBV19 NA CASTGTGGRETQYF TGTGCCAGTACGGGGACAGGGGGGAGAGAGACCCAGTACTTC
TRBJ1-1 NA TRBV5-1 once CASSLQGANTEAFF TGCGCCAGCAGCTTACAGGGAGCGAACACTGAAGCTTTCTTT
TRBJ2-2 NA TRBV6-6 NA CASSGHNTGELFF TGTGCCAGCAGCGGACACAACACCGGGGAGCTGTTTTTT
TRBJ1-1 TRBD1 TRBV20-1 NA CSASFRSQGEEAFF TGCAGTGCTAGTTTTAGGTCCCAGGGGGAGGAAGCTTTCTTT
TRBJ1-1 NA TRBV24-1 NA CATSDGRAEGTEAFF TGTGCCACCAGTGACGGCAGGGCGGAGGGAACTGAAGCTTTCTTT
TRBJ1-2 NA TRBV21-1 NA CASSSQGGGYTF TGTGCCAGCAGCAGTCAGGGTGGGGGCTACACCTTC
TRBJ2-7 NA TRBV6-2/TRBV6-3 once CASSYGVTPTYEQYF TGTGCCAGCAGTTACGGTGTCACTCCCACCTACGAGCAGTACTTC
TRBJ1-5 TRBD1 TRBV15 NA CATGTGHINSNQPQHF TGTGCCACAGGGACAGGGCACATCAATAGCAATCAGCCCCAGCATTTT
TRBJ2-7 NA TRBV7-9 NA CASSLDSFLSYEQYF TGTGCCAGCAGCTTAGATAGCTTTTTATCCTACGAGCAGTACTTC
TRBJ1-6 NA TRBV7-8 once CASSSTTNSPLHF TGTGCCAGCAGCTCAACAACTAATTCACCCCTCCACTTT
TRBJ1-1 NA TRBV19 NA CASSMGISTEAFF TGTGCCAGTAGTATGGGCATTAGCACTGAAGCTTTCTTT
TRBJ1-2 TRBD1 TRBV5-5 NA CASSPSGTGNYGYTF TGTGCCAGCAGCCCCAGCGGGACAGGGAACTATGGCTACACCTTC
TRBJ2-5 NA TRBV7-2 NA CASSSDPRRTQYF TGTGCCAGCAGCTCAGACCCGAGGCGAACCCAGTACTTC
TRBJ1-1 NA TRBV3-1/TRBV3-2 NA CASSQLVPVAGTEAFF TGTGCCAGCAGCCAATTGGTGCCGGTTGCGGGCACTGAAGCTTTCTTT
TRBJ1-6 NA TRBV7-9 NA CASSLNSGNSPLHF TGTGCCAGCAGCCTCAATTCGGGGAATTCACCCCTCCACTTT
TRBJ1-1 NA TRBV3-1/TRBV3-2 NA CASSYFNTEAFF TGTGCCAGCAGCTATTTTAACACTGAAGCTTTCTTT
TRBJ1-6 NA TRBV9 NA CASSVGEGRNSPLHF TGTGCCAGCAGCGTAGGGGAGGGGCGTAATTCACCCCTCCACTTT
TRBJ1-3 NA TRBV6-1 NA CASSDGVSGNTIYF TGTGCCAGCAGTGACGGGGTTTCTGGAAACACCATATATTTT
TRBJ1-1 TRBD1 TRBV29-1 once CSVEVGKGAAEAFF TGCAGCGTTGAAGTAGGGAAGGGGGCGGCTGAAGCTTTCTTT
TRBJ2-1 NA TRBV4-3 NA CASSPEGSSIHEQFF TGCGCCAGCAGCCCAGAAGGTAGTAGCATCCATGAGCAGTTCTTC
TRBJ1-1 NA TRBV7-2 NA CASSFRQNTEAFF TGTGCCAGCAGCTTCAGACAGAACACTGAAGCTTTCTTT
TRBJ1-2 NA TRBV7-2 NA CASSQPSDYGYTF TGTGCCAGCAGCCAGCCCAGCGACTATGGCTACACCTTC
TRBJ2-6 TRBD1 TRBV7-2 NA CASSLARWDRKGTSGANVLTF TGTGCCAGCAGCTTAGCGCGCTGGGACAGAAAGGGAACCTCTGGGGCCAACGTCCTGACTTTC